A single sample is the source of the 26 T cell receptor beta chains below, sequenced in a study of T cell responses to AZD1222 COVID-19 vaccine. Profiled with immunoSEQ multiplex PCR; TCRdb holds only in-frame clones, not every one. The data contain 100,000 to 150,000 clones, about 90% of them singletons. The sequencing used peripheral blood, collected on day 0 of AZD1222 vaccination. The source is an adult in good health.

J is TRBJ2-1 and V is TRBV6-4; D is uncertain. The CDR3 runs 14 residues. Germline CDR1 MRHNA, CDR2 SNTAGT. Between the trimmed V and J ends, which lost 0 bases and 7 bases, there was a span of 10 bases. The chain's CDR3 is CASSDSRKTNEQFF. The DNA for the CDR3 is TGTGCCAGCAGTGACTCGAGGAAGACGAATGAGCAGTTCTTC.

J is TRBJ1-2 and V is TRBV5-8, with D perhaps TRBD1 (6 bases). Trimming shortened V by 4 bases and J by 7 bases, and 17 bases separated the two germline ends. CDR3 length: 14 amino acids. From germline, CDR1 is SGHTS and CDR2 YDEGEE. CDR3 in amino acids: CASSPPRGGSGYTF. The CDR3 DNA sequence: TGTGCCAGCAGCCCCCCGAGAGGGGGAAGTGGCTACACCTTC.

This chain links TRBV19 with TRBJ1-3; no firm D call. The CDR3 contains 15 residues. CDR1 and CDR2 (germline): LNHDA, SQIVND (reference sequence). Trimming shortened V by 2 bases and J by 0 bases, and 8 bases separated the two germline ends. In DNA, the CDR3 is TGTGCCAGTAGTATACCCCGGGGCTCTGGAAACACCATATATTTT. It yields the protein CASSIPRGSGNTIYF.

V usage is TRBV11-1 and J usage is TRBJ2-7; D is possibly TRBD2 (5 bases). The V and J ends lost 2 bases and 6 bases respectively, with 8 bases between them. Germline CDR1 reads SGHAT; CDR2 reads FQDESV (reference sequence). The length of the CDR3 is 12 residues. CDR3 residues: CASSLLASEQYF. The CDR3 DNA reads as TGTGCCAGCAGCTTACTAGCTAGCGAGCAGTACTTC.

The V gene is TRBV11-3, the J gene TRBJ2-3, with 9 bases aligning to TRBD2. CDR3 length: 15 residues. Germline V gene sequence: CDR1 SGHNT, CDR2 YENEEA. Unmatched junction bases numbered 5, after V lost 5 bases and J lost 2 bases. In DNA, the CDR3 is TGTGCCAGCAGCGCAACTAGCGGGTTCACAGATACGCAGTATTTT. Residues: CASSATSGFTDTQYF.

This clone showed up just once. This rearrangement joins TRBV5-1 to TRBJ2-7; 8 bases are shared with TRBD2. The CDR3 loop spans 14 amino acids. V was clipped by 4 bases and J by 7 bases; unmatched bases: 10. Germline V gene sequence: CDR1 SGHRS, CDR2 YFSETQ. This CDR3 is CASSLSSGSKEQYF. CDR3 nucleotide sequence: TGCGCCAGCAGCCTGTCCAGCGGGAGTAAAGAGCAGTACTTC.

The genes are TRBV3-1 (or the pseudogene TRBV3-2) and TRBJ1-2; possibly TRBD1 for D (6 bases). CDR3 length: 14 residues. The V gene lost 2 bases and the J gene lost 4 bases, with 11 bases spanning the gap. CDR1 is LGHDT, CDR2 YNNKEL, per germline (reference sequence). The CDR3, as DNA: TGTGCCAGCAGCCAAAGGAGGGGGTCCTATGGCTACACCTTC. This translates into CASSQRRGSYGYTF.

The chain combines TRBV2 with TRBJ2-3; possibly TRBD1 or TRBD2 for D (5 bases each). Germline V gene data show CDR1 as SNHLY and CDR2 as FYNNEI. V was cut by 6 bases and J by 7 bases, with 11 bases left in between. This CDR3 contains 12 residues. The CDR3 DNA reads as TGTGCCAGCAGGAGGGACGTGAATACGCAGTATTTT. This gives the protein CASRRDVNTQYF.

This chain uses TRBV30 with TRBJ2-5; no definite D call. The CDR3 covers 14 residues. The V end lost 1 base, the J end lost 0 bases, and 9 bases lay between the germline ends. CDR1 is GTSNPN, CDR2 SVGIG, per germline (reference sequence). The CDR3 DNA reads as TGTGCCTGGAGTGGTTCGGGCAACCAAGAGACCCAGTACTTC. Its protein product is CAWSGSGNQETQYF.

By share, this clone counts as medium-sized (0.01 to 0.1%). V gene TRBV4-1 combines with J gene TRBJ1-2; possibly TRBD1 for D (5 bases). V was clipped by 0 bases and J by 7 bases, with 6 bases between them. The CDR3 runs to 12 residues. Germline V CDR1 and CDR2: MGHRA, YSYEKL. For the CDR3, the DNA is TGCGCCAGCAGCCAAGACAGGGTTGGCTACACCTTC. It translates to CASSQDRVGYTF.

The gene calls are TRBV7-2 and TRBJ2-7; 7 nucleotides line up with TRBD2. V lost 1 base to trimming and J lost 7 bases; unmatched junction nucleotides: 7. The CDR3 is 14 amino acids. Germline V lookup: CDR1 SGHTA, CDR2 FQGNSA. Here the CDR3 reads CASSLVAGVVEQYF. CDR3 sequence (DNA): TGTGCCAGCAGCTTAGTTGCGGGAGTAGTTGAGCAGTACTTC.

The CDR3 spells CASSPQGSANEKLFF. DNA of the CDR3: TGTGCCAGCAGCCCTCAGGGGTCGGCTAATGAAAAACTGTTTTTT. The gene calls are TRBV7-3 and TRBJ1-4; D possibly corresponds to TRBD1 (6 bases). Germline V CDR1 and CDR2: SGHTA, FQGTGA. This CDR3 region has 15 residues. The V end was cut by 5 bases, the J end by 3 bases, with 13 bases between.

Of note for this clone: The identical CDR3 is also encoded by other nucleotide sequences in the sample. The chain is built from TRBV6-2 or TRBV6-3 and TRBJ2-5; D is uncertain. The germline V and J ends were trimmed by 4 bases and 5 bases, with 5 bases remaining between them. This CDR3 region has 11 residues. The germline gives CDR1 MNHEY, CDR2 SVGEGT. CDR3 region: CASSLGETQYF. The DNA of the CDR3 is TGTGCCAGCAGTTTAGGGGAGACCCAGTACTTC.

CDR3 loop: CASSVSPPVAGGPFNEQFF. CDR3 DNA: TGTGCCAGCAGTGTTAGCCCCCCCGTGGCGGGAGGGCCGTTCAATGAGCAGTTCTTC. The chain uses TRBV6-4 and TRBJ2-1, with 9 bases identical to TRBD2. Trimming removed 4 bases from V and 6 bases from J; junction bases left unmatched: 19. Per germline, CDR1 MRHNA and CDR2 SNTAGT. The CDR3 runs to 19 residues.

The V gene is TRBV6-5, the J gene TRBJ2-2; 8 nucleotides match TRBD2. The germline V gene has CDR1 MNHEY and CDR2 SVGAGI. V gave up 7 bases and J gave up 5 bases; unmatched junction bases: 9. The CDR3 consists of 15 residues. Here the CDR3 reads CASTEVAGRTGELFF. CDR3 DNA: TGTGCCAGCACCGAGGTAGCGGGAAGAACCGGGGAGCTGTTTTTT.

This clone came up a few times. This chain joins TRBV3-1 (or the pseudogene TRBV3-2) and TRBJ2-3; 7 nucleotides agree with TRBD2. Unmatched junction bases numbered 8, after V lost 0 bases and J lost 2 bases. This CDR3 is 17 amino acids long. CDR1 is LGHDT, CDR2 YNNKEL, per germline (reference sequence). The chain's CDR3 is CASSQDLWSGVTDTQYF. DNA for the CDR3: TGTGCCAGCAGCCAAGATCTGTGGAGCGGGGTCACAGATACGCAGTATTTT.

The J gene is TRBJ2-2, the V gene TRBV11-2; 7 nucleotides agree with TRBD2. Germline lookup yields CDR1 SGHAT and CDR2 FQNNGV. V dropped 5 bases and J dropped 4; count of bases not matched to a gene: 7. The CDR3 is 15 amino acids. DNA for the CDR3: TGTGCCAGCAGCCGACACGGGGAGGGCACCGGGGAGCTGTTTTTT. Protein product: CASSRHGEGTGELFF.

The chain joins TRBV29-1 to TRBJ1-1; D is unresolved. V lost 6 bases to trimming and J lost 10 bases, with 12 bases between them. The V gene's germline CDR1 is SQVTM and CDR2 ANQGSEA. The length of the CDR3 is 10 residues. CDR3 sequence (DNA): TGCAGCGTGGGCAGCACCGGAGCTTTCTTT. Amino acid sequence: CSVGSTGAFF.

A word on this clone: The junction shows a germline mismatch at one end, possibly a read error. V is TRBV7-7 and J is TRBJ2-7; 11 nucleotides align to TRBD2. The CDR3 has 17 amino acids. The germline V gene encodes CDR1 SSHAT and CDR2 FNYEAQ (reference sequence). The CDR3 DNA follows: TGTGCTAGCAGCTTAGGGGTTTTACTAGCGGGGGACTACGAGCAGTACTTC. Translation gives CASSLGVLLAGDYEQYF.

CDR3 nucleotide sequence: TGTGCCAGCAGTGACCTCCCAGGGAACACTGAAGCTTTCTTT. Encoded protein: CASSDLPGNTEAFF. The chain recombines TRBV6-4 with TRBJ1-1; no reliable D call. CDR1 and CDR2 (germline): MRHNA, SNTAGT. CDR3 length: 14 amino acids. With 2 bases removed from V and 1 base from J, the gap between germline ends came to 8 bases.

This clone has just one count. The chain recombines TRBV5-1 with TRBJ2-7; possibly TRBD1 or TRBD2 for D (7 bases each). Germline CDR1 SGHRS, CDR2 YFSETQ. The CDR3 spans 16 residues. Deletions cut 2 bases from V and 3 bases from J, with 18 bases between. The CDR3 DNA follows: TGCGCCAGCAGCTTCTCCACAGGGGAGGGTGACTACGAGCAGTACTTC. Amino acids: CASSFSTGEGDYEQYF.

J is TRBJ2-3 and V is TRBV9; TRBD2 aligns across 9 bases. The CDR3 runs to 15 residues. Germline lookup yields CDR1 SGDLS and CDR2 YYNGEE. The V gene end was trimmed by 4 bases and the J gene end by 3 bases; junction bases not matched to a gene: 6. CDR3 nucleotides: TGTGCCAGCAGCCCAGGGACTAGCATAACAGATACGCAGTATTTT. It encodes CASSPGTSITDTQYF.

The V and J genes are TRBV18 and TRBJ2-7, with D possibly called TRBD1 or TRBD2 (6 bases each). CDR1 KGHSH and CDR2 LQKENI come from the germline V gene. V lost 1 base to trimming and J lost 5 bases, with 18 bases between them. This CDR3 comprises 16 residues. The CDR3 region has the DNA TGTGCCAGCTCACCACAGGGGGGAAAATGGGCCAACGAGCAGTACTTC. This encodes CASSPQGGKWANEQYF. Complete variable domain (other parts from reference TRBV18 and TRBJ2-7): NAGVMQNPRHLVRRRGQEARLRCSPMKGHSHVYWYRQLPEEGLKFMVYLQKENIIDESGMPKERFSAEFPKEGPSILRIQQVVRGDSAAYFCASSPQGGKWANEQYFGPGTRLTVT.

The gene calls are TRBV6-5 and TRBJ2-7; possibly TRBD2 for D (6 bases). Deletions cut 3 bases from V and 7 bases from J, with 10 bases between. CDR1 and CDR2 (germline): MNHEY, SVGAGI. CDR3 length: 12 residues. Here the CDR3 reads CASSYGGIEQYF. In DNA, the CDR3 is TGTGCCAGCAGTTATGGGGGGATTGAGCAGTACTTC.

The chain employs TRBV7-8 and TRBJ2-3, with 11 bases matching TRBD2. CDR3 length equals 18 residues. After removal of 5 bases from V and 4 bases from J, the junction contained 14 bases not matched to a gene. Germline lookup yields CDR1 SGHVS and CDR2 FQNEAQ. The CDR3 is CASSHKRELAGAADTQYF. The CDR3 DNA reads TGTGCCAGCAGCCATAAACGCGAACTAGCGGGAGCGGCAGATACGCAGTATTTT.

Here the CDR3 reads CASSFLRDAYTF. The CDR3, as DNA: TGTGCCAGCAGTTTTTTGCGGGATGCCTACACCTTC. The genes are TRBV12-3 or TRBV12-4 and TRBJ1-2; D unresolved. CDR3 length equals 12 residues. Trimming took 3 bases from V and 10 from J, leaving 12 bases between them.